These T cell receptor beta chains were read from a single sample in a study of blood T cells in healthy people across ages. One entry per CDR3 protein, called by TCRdb with MiXCR from the 5' RACE reads. Of 1,800,000 or so distinct CDR3 sequences in the sample, about two fifths are singletons; the top ten hold 20% to 25%. Material: blood. Receptors originate from a human donor in good health. Each CDR3 is given with its conserved first and last residue. A D gene is named only where the DNA matches it firmly.

>TRBV6-6|NA
CASSSVIYEQYF
>TRBV24-1|NA
CATSEYDNEQFF
>TRBV5-1|NA
CASSSAPGMTYEQYF
>TRBV27|NA
CASRPGVTYEQYF
>TRBV7-2|NA
CASSLTDGYTEAFF
>TRBV3-1|TRBD1
CASSHRDRGHSGYTF
>TRBV9|NA
CASSAQGTGNTIYF
>TRBV15|TRBD1
CATSRDRGQGAFFRETQYF
>TRBV3-1|NA
CASSQSRVTGEQYF
>TRBV20-1|TRBD2
CSASGASGHNEQYF
>TRBV29-1|NA
CGSRGGVLGTEAFF
>TRBV15|NA
CATSRDDHGANVLTF
>TRBV10-3|NA
CAISESRDQGRETQYF
>TRBV5-1|TRBD1
CASSSGGQGASGANVLTF
>TRBV12-3/TRBV12-4|NA
CASSLVPLEANVLTF
>TRBV6-6|TRBD1
CASSYFDRGDTQYF
>TRBV7-8|NA
CAGSLEGRSQPQHF
>TRBV6-5|NA
CASSYDVEGIYEQYF
>TRBV29-1|TRBD1
CSVEATGGLYNEQFF
>TRBV6-5|NA
CASSYILGDPNTGELFF
>TRBV7-6|TRBD1
CASSSRDRGSGASVLTF
>TRBV28|NA
CASTAPGGEAFF
>TRBV3-1|NA
CASSQDWRTIEYGYTF
>TRBV20-1|TRBD1
CSASRTGDYGYTF
>TRBV20-1|NA
CSASGRTYGYTF
>TRBV4-1|TRBD2
CASSRAGSQTSGVGDTQYF
>TRBV6-2/TRBV6-3|TRBD1
CASRDGQGMNEQYF
>TRBV7-2|TRBD2
CASTLVPGGYNEQFF
>TRBV4-3|NA
CASSQDLHRTYGYTF
>TRBV12-3/TRBV12-4|NA
CASITLVPNTEAFF
>TRBV5-1|NA
CASSRTHSYEQYF
>TRBV7-6|NA
CASSPEPEEAFF
>TRBV6-2/TRBV6-3|NA
CASSYSSSGTEAFF
>TRBV4-3|TRBD1
CASSRENPGQGDYEQYF
>TRBV20-1|TRBD2
CSVNGAGFQETQYF
>TRBV7-8|NA
CASSSGVEQETQYF
>TRBV10-3|NA
CAITGGEGEKLFF
>TRBV7-4|NA
CDTQLKGAQGRTDTQYF
>TRBV2|TRBD1
CVSSDSDRGPYNEQFF
>TRBV20-1|TRBD1
CSAPDRGGNEKLFF